What follows describes a single T cell receptor beta chain. The entry originates in a study of blood T cell repertoires in COVID-19. The authors' processing: Amplification with reference gene primers provided the estimates of nucleated cell counts. The table came from immunoSEQ multiplex PCR; TCRdb's copy has only in-frame clones and leaves some out. V, J and clone size are taken as reported in that table, and D and trimming were inferred from the DNA itself. The sample lists 95,000 to 100,000 clones, roughly 79% occurring once. With 5 bases clipped from V and 4 bases from J, the junction kept 5 bases outside the gene matches. This CDR3 has 12 amino acids. The germline V gene has CDR1 GTSNPN and CDR2 SVGIG (reference sequence).

The receptor's source is a man in his sixties or seventies with acute or convalescent COVID-19. The rearrangement joins TRBV30 to TRBJ2-7, with 7 bases matching TRBD2. The sequenced sample consisted of peripheral blood. For the CDR3, the DNA is TGTGCCTGGGCGAGGGGAGGGTACGAGCAGTACTTC. Translating it yields CAWARGGYEQYF.